These 27 T cell receptor beta chains were all obtained from the same sample, sequenced in a study of cytomegalovirus exposure and HLA in healthy donors. The PCR was carried out with 60 Vbeta primers and 13 Jbeta primers. Libraries were prepared by immunoSEQ multiplex PCR; TCRdb keeps only in-frame clonotypes and omits some of them. This sample's clone table lists around 70,000 clones. Sequenced sample: PBMCs. The receptors shown here come from a female donor in good health and CMV-seropositive.

The J gene is TRBJ2-7, the V gene TRBV4-1, with TRBD1 matching over 11 bases. The germline CDR1 and CDR2 sequences are MGHRA and YSYEKL. The CDR3 contains 16 residues. The junction had 8 bases not matched to a gene; V was cut back by 2 bases and J by 5 bases. The CDR3 spells CASSQSLGTGGHEQYF. The CDR3 DNA reads TGCGCCAGCAGCCAATCCCTGGGGACAGGGGGGCACGAGCAGTACTTC.

The genes are TRBV28 and TRBJ2-7; tentatively, D is TRBD1 (5 bases). V was shortened by 6 bases and J by 6 bases, with 18 bases between the two germline ends. Germline V gives CDR1 MDHEN, CDR2 SYDVKM. There are 14 residues in the CDR3. CDR3 bases: TGTGCCAGCAGGTCTGACAGAGGACCCCTCGAGCAGTACTTC. Amino acid sequence: CASRSDRGPLEQYF.

V is TRBV18 and J is TRBJ1-2, with D possibly being TRBD1 (5 bases). Deletions cut 5 bases from V and 6 bases from J, with 16 bases between. The germline V gene has CDR1 KGHSH and CDR2 LQKENI. CDR3 length: 14 residues. The CDR3 loop is CASSFAAGRDGYTF. The DNA of the CDR3 is TGTGCCAGCTCATTTGCGGCGGGGCGGGATGGCTACACCTTC.

DNA of the CDR3: TGCGCCAGCAGGCCAGGGGTCTCTGGAAACACCATATATTTT. It specifies CASRPGVSGNTIYF. This rearrangement joins TRBV5-1 to TRBJ1-3, with a weak D call TRBD1 (6 bases). Germline V CDR1 and CDR2: SGHRS, YFSETQ. This CDR3 region has 14 residues. V lost 5 bases, J lost 0 bases, and 9 bases lay in between. The entire variable domain, with the rest obtained from reference TRBV5-1 and TRBJ1-3, is as follows: KAGVTQTPRYLIKTRGQQVTLSCSPISGHRSVSWYQQTPGQGLQFLFEYFSETQRNKGNFPGRFSGRQFSNSRSEMNVSTLELGDSALYLCASRPGVSGNTIYFGEGSWLTVV.

Written as DNA, the CDR3 is TGTGCCAGCAGTGAAGGCAGGGGGGTCTATGGCTACACCTTC. It encodes CASSEGRGVYGYTF. This sequence joins TRBV6-1 and TRBJ1-2; TRBD1 aligns across 7 bases. Germline V gene data show CDR1 as MNHNS and CDR2 as SASEGT. The J segment lost 4 bases and the V segment lost 1 base, leaving 3 bases of the junction unmatched. The CDR3 totals 14 residues.

V and J are TRBV5-1 and TRBJ1-1; D ambiguous. V gave up 0 bases and J gave up 2 bases, with 5 bases separating them. The CDR3 runs 13 residues. The V gene's germline CDR1 is SGHRS and CDR2 YFSETQ. The CDR3 DNA reads as TGCGCCAGCAGCTTGGGCAGAAACACTGAAGCTTTCTTT. Protein: CASSLGRNTEAFF.

The rearrangement uses TRBV28 and TRBJ2-3; D call uncertain. The ends were cut back, 10 bases at V and 2 bases at J, with 13 bases in the middle. Per germline, CDR1 MDHEN and CDR2 SYDVKM. The CDR3 is 13 amino acids. The CDR3 sequence: CATHRLTTDTQYF. CDR3 bases: TGTGCCACCCACCGACTTACCACAGATACGCAGTATTTT.

This CDR3 reads CASSELDSGDEKLFF. The CDR3 bases are TGTGCCAGCAGTGAATTAGACAGTGGAGATGAAAAACTGTTTTTT. The chain has TRBV6-1 and TRBJ1-4, with D possibly being TRBD1 (5 bases). In germline, CDR1 is MNHNS, CDR2 SASEGT. Trimming left V 2 bases short and J 6 bases short, with 13 bases between. The CDR3 consists of 15 residues.

The rearrangement uses TRBV7-6 and TRBJ2-7; 7 positions match TRBD2. CDR3 size: 14 residues. The germline gives CDR1 SGHVS, CDR2 FNYEAQ. The trim removed 5 bases at V and 0 bases at J, leaving 4 bases unmatched. CDR3 sequence: CASSPAGSSYEQYF. The CDR3 nucleotides read TGTGCCAGCAGCCCAGCGGGGAGCTCCTACGAGCAGTACTTC.

V and J are TRBV11-2 and TRBJ2-3, with 8 bases fitting TRBD2. Trimming removed 1 base from V and 0 bases from J; junction bases left unmatched: 0. Germline V lookup: CDR1 SGHAT, CDR2 FQNNGV. The CDR3 loop spans 15 amino acids. The CDR3 here is CASSLAGGSTDTQYF. CDR3 nucleotides: TGTGCCAGCAGCTTAGCGGGGGGGAGCACAGATACGCAGTATTTT. Full variable domain (rest looked up from reference TRBV11-2 and TRBJ2-3): EAGVAQSPRYKIIEKRQSVAFWCNPISGHATLYWYQQILGQGPKLLIQFQNNGVVDDSQLPKDRFSAERLKGVDSTLKIQPAKLEDSAVYLCASSLAGGSTDTQYFGPGTRLTVL.

V gene TRBV25-1 combines with J gene TRBJ1-4; 7 positions match TRBD1. The CDR3 has 15 residues. With V trimmed by 3 bases and J by 1 base, 2 bases remained unmatched. The V gene's germline CDR1 is MGHDK and CDR2 SYGVNS. CDR3 in amino acids: CASSETGITNEKLFF. The DNA of the CDR3 is TGTGCCAGCAGTGAGACAGGGATAACTAATGAAAAACTGTTTTTT.

The chain joins TRBV4-1 to TRBJ1-2, with 8 bases identical to TRBD1. V lost 0 bases and J lost 7; bases outside the gene matches: 7. Germline V CDR1 and CDR2: MGHRA, YSYEKL. The CDR3 contains 15 residues. DNA of the CDR3: TGCGCCAGCAGCCAAGAGGCACCCGACAGGGGTGGCTACACCTTC. Protein sequence: CASSQEAPDRGGYTF.

A word on this clone: At one end, the junction sequence differs from germline, possibly due to a read error. The J gene is TRBJ1-4, the V gene TRBV6-4; D might be TRBD1 (6 bases). The CDR3 consists of 15 residues. Germline CDR1 and CDR2: MRHNA and SNTAGT. The CDR3, as DNA: TGTGCCGAGGCCCTTTGGGGACACTCTAAAGAAAAACTGTTTTTT. As protein: CAEALWGHSKEKLFF.

The chain is built from TRBV7-3 and TRBJ1-1; no definite D call. Germline values: CDR1 SGHTA, CDR2 FQGTGA. The CDR3 contains 16 residues. Trimming pared 5 bases from V and 3 bases from J, leaving 19 bases between. This CDR3 reads CASSETGDGLDTEAFF. The DNA of the CDR3 is TGTGCCAGCAGCGAGACCGGGGATGGTTTGGACACTGAAGCTTTCTTT.

This chain links TRBV5-6 with TRBJ1-1; D gene unclear. The V end lost 8 bases, the J end lost 2 bases, and 16 bases lay between the germline ends. Germline V CDR1 and CDR2: SGHDT, YYEEEE. This CDR3 comprises 14 residues. The CDR3 DNA sequence: TGTGCCAGTACCCAGACACTTGTCAACACTGAAGCTTTCTTT. This codes for CASTQTLVNTEAFF.

V and J are TRBV5-1 and TRBJ2-5; TRBD2 matches at 14 bases. CDR1 SGHRS and CDR2 YFSETQ come from the germline V gene. Trimming took 4 bases from V and 3 from J; bases not matched to a gene: 8. This CDR3 has 17 amino acids. CDR3: CASSLEVGLAGEETQYF. The CDR3 DNA sequence: TGCGCCAGCAGCCTCGAAGTGGGACTAGCGGGAGAAGAGACCCAGTACTTC.

The chain is built from TRBV2 and TRBJ2-7; D perhaps matches TRBD1 (5 bases). This CDR3 spans 20 amino acids. With 3 bases removed from V and 6 bases from J, the gap between germline ends came to 33 bases. CDR1 SNHLY and CDR2 FYNNEI come from the germline V gene. The CDR3 sequence: CASSESSRPVNRSTLGEQYF. The CDR3 DNA follows: TGTGCCAGCAGTGAGTCTTCGAGGCCTGTGAACAGGTCAACCCTCGGCGAGCAGTACTTC.

This chain uses TRBV4-1 with TRBJ2-7; 8 bases agree with TRBD1. The germline CDR1 and CDR2 sequences are MGHRA and YSYEKL. With 2 bases clipped from V and 1 base from J, the junction kept 10 bases outside the gene matches. The CDR3 runs to 17 residues. The CDR3 here is CASSQSVVGTGSYEQYF. Written as DNA, the CDR3 is TGCGCCAGCAGCCAAAGCGTCGTCGGGACAGGTTCCTACGAGCAGTACTTC.

The V gene is TRBV27, the J gene TRBJ2-7; TRBD2 agrees at 14 bases. The length of the CDR3 is 15 residues. Germline V gene sequence: CDR1 MNHEY, CDR2 SMNVEV (reference sequence). With V trimmed by 5 bases and J by 5 bases, 5 bases remained unmatched. The CDR3 protein is CASSAGTSGGHEQYF. The CDR3 DNA reads as TGTGCCAGCAGTGCCGGGACTAGCGGGGGCCACGAGCAGTACTTC.

The CDR3 sequence is CSVEVQVNTEAFF. CDR3 coding DNA: TGCAGCGTTGAAGTACAGGTGAACACTGAAGCTTTCTTT. The J gene is TRBJ1-1, the V gene TRBV29-1; D might be TRBD1 (5 bases). Germline V gives CDR1 SQVTM, CDR2 ANQGSEA. This CDR3 is built from 13 residues. V was clipped by 1 base and J by 0 bases, with 6 bases between them. The complete variable domain, with remaining parts taken from reference TRBV29-1 and TRBJ1-1, reads SAVISQKPSRDICQRGTSLTIQCQVDSQVTMMFWYRQQPGQSLTLIATANQGSEATYESGFVIDKFPISRPNLTFSTLTVSNMSPEDSSIYLCSVEVQVNTEAFFGQGTRLTVV.

This chain links TRBV4-3 with TRBJ2-1, with TRBD1 identical over 7 bases. Unmatched junction bases numbered 11, after V lost 4 bases and J lost 8 bases. CDR1 and CDR2 (germline): LGHNA, YSLEER. CDR3 length equals 15 residues. The CDR3 DNA sequence: TGCGCCAGCAGCCGGACCGGGACAGTTGCCGATGAGCAGTTCTTC. Amino acids: CASSRTGTVADEQFF.

Written as DNA, the CDR3 is TGTGCCAGCAGCCCCGGGGGGCAGGGGAACACCGGGGAGCTGTTTTTT. Protein product: CASSPGGQGNTGELFF. V usage is TRBV7-3 and J usage is TRBJ2-2, with a weak D call TRBD2 (7 bases). CDR1 is SGHTA and CDR2 is FQGTGA in the germline V gene. The CDR3 consists of 16 residues. V was pared by 5 bases and J by 1 base, with 14 bases between. Full variable domain (rest looked up from reference TRBV7-3 and TRBJ2-2): GAGVSQTPSNKVTEKGKYVELRCDPISGHTALYWYRQSLGQGPEFLIYFQGTGAADDSGLPNDRFFAVRPEGSVSTLKIQRTERGDSAVYLCASSPGGQGNTGELFFGEGSRLTVL.

The chain joins TRBV7-6 to TRBJ2-1; the D gene is possibly TRBD1 (5 bases). The germline CDR1 and CDR2 sequences are SGHVS and FNYEAQ. This CDR3 contains 21 residues. V was clipped by 2 bases and J by 3 bases, with 29 bases between them. CDR3 protein: CASSLRDFSIFRPDSYNEQFF. As DNA, the CDR3 is TGTGCCAGCAGCTTACGAGATTTCTCGATCTTTCGGCCCGACAGCTACAATGAGCAGTTCTTC.

The genes are TRBV28 and TRBJ2-7; 8 bases are shared with TRBD1. V trimming: 6 bases; J trimming: 5 bases; junction bases outside the gene matches: 9. Germline loops: CDR1 MDHEN, CDR2 SYDVKM. The CDR3 covers 14 residues. The CDR3 region has the DNA TGTGCCAGCAGGTTTACCGGGACAGGACACGAGCAGTACTTC. Its protein is CASRFTGTGHEQYF.

The chain employs TRBV9 and TRBJ2-5, with 7 bases aligning to TRBD1. The length of the CDR3 is 18 residues. V shed 0 bases, J shed 2 bases, and the junction held 13 bases outside the gene matches. In germline, CDR1 is SGDLS, CDR2 YYNGEE. CDR3 protein: CASSVDQGERVAQETQYF. CDR3 DNA sequence: TGTGCCAGCAGCGTAGATCAGGGGGAGAGGGTCGCACAAGAGACCCAGTACTTC.

The rearrangement uses TRBV5-1 and TRBJ2-3; 13 positions match TRBD2. The V segment lost 0 bases and the J segment 0 bases; nucleotides outside the gene matches: 4. CDR1 and CDR2 (germline): SGHRS, YFSETQ. The CDR3 spans 18 residues. The CDR3 loop reads CASSLGSLAGGSTDTQYF. The CDR3 coding sequence is TGCGCCAGCAGCTTGGGTTCACTAGCGGGGGGGAGCACAGATACGCAGTATTTT.

This chain uses TRBV7-9 with TRBJ1-2, with 7 bases that match TRBD1. The CDR3 consists of 15 residues. Germline V gene lookup returns CDR1 SEHNR and CDR2 FQNEAQ (reference sequence). The ends lost 2 bases at V and 0 bases at J; junction bases unmatched: 3. The CDR3, as DNA: TGTGCCAGCAGCTTAACGGGACAGACTAACTATGGCTACACCTTC. It yields the protein CASSLTGQTNYGYTF.